The clone carrying this T cell receptor (beta chain) was seen more than once but under ten times. The antigen is not known. The sample originates from a study of response to subunit inactivated influenza vaccine. Overall study findings and caveats: Every seasonal influenza vaccination brings in few new T cells, the authors suggested.

TCRdb redid the calling of the RT-PCR reads with MiXCR, one entry per CDR3 protein. Altogether 700,000 to 900,000 distinct CDR3 sequences are present, less than 25% being singletons, with the ten largest covering roughly a tenth. The CDR3 loop spans 14 amino acids. V dropped 1 base and J dropped 3 bases, with 9 bases sitting between them. Germline V CDR1 and CDR2: SGHAT, FQNNGV. The V call is TRBV11-2, the J call TRBJ2-5; D unresolved. The sequence was collected from a man aged 50-60 years who received an inactivated influenza vaccine. Here the sequenced sample was PBMCs from blood, taken less than 6 days after vaccination. This chain's CDR3 is CASSLGGRKETQYF. For the CDR3, the DNA is TGTGCCAGCAGCTTAGGTGGCAGAAAAGAGACCCAGTACTTC.